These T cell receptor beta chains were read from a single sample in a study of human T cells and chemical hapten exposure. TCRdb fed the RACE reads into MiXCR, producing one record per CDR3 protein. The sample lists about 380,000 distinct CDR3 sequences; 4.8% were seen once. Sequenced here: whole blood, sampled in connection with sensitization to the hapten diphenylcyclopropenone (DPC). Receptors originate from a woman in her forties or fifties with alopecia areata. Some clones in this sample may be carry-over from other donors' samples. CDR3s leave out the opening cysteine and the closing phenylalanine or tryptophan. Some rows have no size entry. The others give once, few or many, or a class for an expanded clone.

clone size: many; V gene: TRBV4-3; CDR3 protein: ASSQDPVGARGEETQY
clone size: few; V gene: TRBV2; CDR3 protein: ASRAGTANEQF
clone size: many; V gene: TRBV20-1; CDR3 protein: SAREQRGDNEQF
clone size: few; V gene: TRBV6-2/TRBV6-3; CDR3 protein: ASSSAGPSSGANVLT
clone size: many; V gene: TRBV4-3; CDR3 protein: ASSPVQGEPQH
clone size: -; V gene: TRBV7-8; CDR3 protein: ASSRGRGYNSPLH
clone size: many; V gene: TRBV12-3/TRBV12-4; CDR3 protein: ASSLGGNGSPLH
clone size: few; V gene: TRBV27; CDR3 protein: ASSSGQVATGEQY
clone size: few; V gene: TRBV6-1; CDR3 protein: ASSENGQGYNYGYT
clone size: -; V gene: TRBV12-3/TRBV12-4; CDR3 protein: ASSLRGATDTQY
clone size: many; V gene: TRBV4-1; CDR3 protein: ASSQDGGEGVEAF
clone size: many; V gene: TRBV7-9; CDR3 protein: ASVTIMAPGRMNTEAF
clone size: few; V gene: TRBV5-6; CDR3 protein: ASSSGTISGNSPLH
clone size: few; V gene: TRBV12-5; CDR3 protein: ASGLYAEAF
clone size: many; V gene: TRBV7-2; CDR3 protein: ASSFAGGRRTDTQY
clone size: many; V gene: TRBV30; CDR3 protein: AWGEVGYT
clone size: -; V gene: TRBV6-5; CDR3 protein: ASTTPTEAF
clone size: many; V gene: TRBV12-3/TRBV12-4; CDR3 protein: ASRTIQGTNTEAF
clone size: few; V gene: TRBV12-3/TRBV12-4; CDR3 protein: ASSFSLAGSTYEQY
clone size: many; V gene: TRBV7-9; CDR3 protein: ASTKTGGGNEQF
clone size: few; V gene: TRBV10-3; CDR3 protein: AIGPGASGANVLT
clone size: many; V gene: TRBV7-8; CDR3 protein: ASSLERVNSNQPQH
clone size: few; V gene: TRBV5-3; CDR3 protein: ARSGTGELF
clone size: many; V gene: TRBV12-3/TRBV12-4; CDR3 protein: ASTITPGTQY
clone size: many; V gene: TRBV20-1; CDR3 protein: SASIAGGSEQY
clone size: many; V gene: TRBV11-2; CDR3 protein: ASRLRSGVWGEQF
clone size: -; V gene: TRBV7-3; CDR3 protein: ASSLRVWGAWDQPQH
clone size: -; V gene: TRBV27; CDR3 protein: ASSFMTGNIQY
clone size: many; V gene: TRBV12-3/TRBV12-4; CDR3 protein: ASSPRGTAKNIQY